A selection of T cell receptor beta chains follows, all from one sample in a study of PD-L1 blockade in urothelial cancer. Sequenced by immunoSEQ multiplex PCR; TCRdb stores in-frame clones only, minus some. The sample has 40,000 to 50,000 clones, around 80% seen once; the top ten hold less than 15%. The source was PBMCs, collected around atezolizumab (anti-PD-L1) treatment. The receptors come from a man in his sixties with urothelial cancer. The conserved cysteine and the conserved F or W are not part of the CDR3 here. The D gene is left open where the match is weak.

d_call | j_call | v_call | cdr3_aa
TRBD1 | TRBJ1-5 | TRBV19 | ASNTGGSNQPQH
. | TRBJ2-3 | TRBV7-9 | ASSFSRGARGPTDTQY
. | TRBJ1-4 | TRBV10-2 | ASSSGTPRGANEKLF
. | TRBJ1-1 | TRBV7-9 | ASTSPGGLNTEAF
. | TRBJ2-2 | TRBV19 | ASSSDNFYTGELF
TRBD1 | TRBJ1-1 | TRBV14 | ASSRDRSSTEAF
TRBD1 | TRBJ1-1 | TRBV7-9 | ASSLAGGTGGMLNTEAF
. | TRBJ2-3 | TRBV2 | ASSAVIATDTQY
. | TRBJ1-3 | TRBV5-8 | ASSLGTVGNTIY
TRBD1 | TRBJ2-2 | TRBV27 | ASIITGGLARTGELF
TRBD1 | TRBJ2-1 | TRBV2 | ASSRDRAFGEQF
TRBD1 | TRBJ1-3 | TRBV28 | ASSLSSGGSGNTIY
TRBD2 | TRBJ2-7 | TRBV28 | ASKVWREGEQY
TRBD1 | TRBJ2-7 | TRBV7-6 | ASSPGTGSQEQY
. | TRBJ2-7 | TRBV5-6 | ASSTGGGGTYEQY
TRBD1 | TRBJ1-2 | TRBV29-1 | SVLQGAA
. | TRBJ2-4 | TRBV7-2 | ASSLQANGIQY
. | TRBJ2-1 | TRBV27 | ASSFWGGKYNEQF
. | TRBJ2-1 | TRBV5-4 | ASSLPGHNEQF
TRBD1 | TRBJ2-5 | TRBV6-1 | ASSEKRVQGAGLETQY
. | TRBJ2-2 | TRBV19 | ATQGGWTGELF
. | TRBJ1-6 | TRBV4-2 | ASSQDRAGEGNSPLH
. | TRBJ1-1 | TRBV5-1 | ASSLEQMNTEAF
TRBD1 | TRBJ1-1 | TRBV19 | ASSFDRGEAF
TRBD2 | TRBJ2-1 | TRBV4-1 | ASSPHPTSGGDYNEQF
. | TRBJ1-1 | TRBV19 | ASSPSYMNTEAF
TRBD2 | TRBJ2-7 | TRBV6-6 | ASRVDLAGNYEQY
. | TRBJ2-3 | TRBV7-2 | ASSRLLPSTDTQY
. | TRBJ1-1 | TRBV28 | ASSFTVNTEAF
. | TRBJ2-7 | TRBV5-8 | ASSKDRHPYEQY
. | TRBJ1-3 | TRBV5-1 | ASSYDSSGNTIY
TRBD1 | TRBJ2-5 | TRBV7-2 | ASSQGQGVKTQY
TRBD1 | TRBJ1-4 | TRBV7-2 | ASSLGDRREKLF
TRBD1 | TRBJ2-4 | TRBV5-4 | ASSSDRGNIQY
TRBD1 | TRBJ1-5 | TRBV7-8 | ASSNLGGTGAGPQH
TRBD2 | TRBJ2-1 | TRBV2 | ASSGGVSNEQF
TRBD2 | TRBJ2-4 | TRBV7-2 | ASSFPTSGQNIQY
. | TRBJ2-2 | TRBV7-8 | ASSLRTANTGELF
TRBD1 | TRBJ1-2 | TRBV11-2 | ASSSNRGVNYGYT
. | TRBJ2-7 | TRBV7-2 | ASSLVRGYEQY
. | TRBJ2-3 | TRBV18 | ASSPRQGKTDTQY
. | TRBJ1-3 | TRBV4-3 | ASSQAGSAGNTIY
TRBD1 | TRBJ2-5 | TRBV5-1 | ASSLGDRLETQY
. | TRBJ1-1 | TRBV6-6 | ASSYGGALNTEAF
TRBD2 | TRBJ2-7 | TRBV10-2 | ASSERAGVEQY
. | TRBJ2-1 | TRBV7-8 | ASSLARAGEQF
. | TRBJ2-2 | TRBV5-1 | ASSLGATANTGELF
. | TRBJ1-5 | TRBV25-1 | ASSEWQGGSNQPQH
. | TRBJ2-7 | TRBV20-1 | SASQVHEQY
TRBD2 | TRBJ2-3 | TRBV7-2 | ASSLWTSGGASTDTQY
TRBD1 | TRBJ1-4 | TRBV5-4 | ASSRQGEGTNEKLF
TRBD2 | TRBJ2-3 | TRBV11-3 | ASSLASGSPQY
. | TRBJ1-1 | TRBV28 | ASSAGRRTEAF
TRBD1 | TRBJ2-6 | TRBV9 | ASSDRDRGVGANVLT
TRBD1 | TRBJ1-1 | TRBV28 | ASSLQGVRAF
. | TRBJ2-5 | TRBV5-5 | ASSPLGGIETQY